A selection of T cell receptor beta chains follows, all from one sample in a study of cytomegalovirus exposure and HLA in healthy donors. Here immunoSEQ multiplex PCR was the method, and the copy in TCRdb shows in-frame clones only, minus some. The sample shows fewer than 350,000 clones, about 87% of them seen only once. The sample taken for sequencing was PBMCs. The receptor source for this set is a woman between 18 and 29 years old in good health and CMV-seronegative. The CDR3 runs from the conserved cysteine through the conserved F or W. D genes are given only for firm matches. Clone size is not always given. Where it is, it says once, few, many or a class for expanded clones.

J	size	V	D	DNA	CDR3
TRBJ1-1	-	TRBV11-2	-	TGTGCCAGCAGCTTAGCCAAACCCGGGGCTGAAGCTTTCTTT	CASSLAKPGAEAFF
TRBJ2-4	-	TRBV29-1	TRBD2	TGCAGCGTTGAGGCTAGCGGGGGAATTCAGTACTTC	CSVEASGGIQYF
TRBJ2-7	-	TRBV11-2	TRBD2	TGTGCCAGCAGCCCTCTTTGGGGGGGTTACGAGCAGTACTTC	CASSPLWGGYEQYF
TRBJ2-7	-	TRBV7-9	-	TGTGCCAGCAGCTTGGACAGCCTTTCCTACGAGCAGTACTTC	CASSLDSLSYEQYF
TRBJ1-6	-	TRBV6-1	-	TGTGCCAGCAGTGTAAACAGGAACTCCTATAATTCACCCCTCCACTTT	CASSVNRNSYNSPLHF
TRBJ1-1	once	TRBV5-1	TRBD1	TGCGCCAGCACGCGGACAGGGACGAACACTGAAGCTTTCTTT	CASTRTGTNTEAFF
TRBJ2-3	-	TRBV21-1	-	TGTGCCAGCAGCAAATTGGGGGCCAAGGAACAGGCAGATACGCAGTATTTT	CASSKLGAKEQADTQYF
TRBJ2-5	-	TRBV9	TRBD1	TGTGCCAGCAGCGTAGAAACAGGGGTGGGGGAGACCCAGTACTTC	CASSVETGVGETQYF
TRBJ2-3	few	TRBV5-4	TRBD2	TGTGCCAGCAGCTTGGATATCGGGACTAGCGGGGATAGCACAGATACGCAGTATTTT	CASSLDIGTSGDSTDTQYF
TRBJ1-5	-	TRBV27	-	TGTGCCAGCAGTCTGACAGTGGGGCGCGATCAGCCCCAGCATTTT	CASSLTVGRDQPQHF
TRBJ1-5	-	TRBV5-1	-	TGCGCCAGCAGCTTGGGGGCTCAGGATAATAGCAATCAGCCCCAGCATTTT	CASSLGAQDNSNQPQHF
TRBJ1-2	-	TRBV7-2	-	TGTGCCAGCAGGGAAGTCGGGGGGCGAGGGGTCTATGGCTACACCTTC	CASREVGGRGVYGYTF
TRBJ2-2	-	TRBV2	TRBD2	TGTGCCAGCAGTCGACTAGCGGGATACACCGGGGAGCTGTTTTTT	CASSRLAGYTGELFF
TRBJ2-3	-	TRBV27	TRBD2	TGTGCCAGCAGTTTGAGAGCGGGACTCGTAGTAGATACGCAGTATTTT	CASSLRAGLVVDTQYF
TRBJ1-5	-	TRBV5-8	-	TGTGCCAGCAGCTTGGGGCAAAATCAGCCCCAGCATTTT	CASSLGQNQPQHF
TRBJ1-4	once	TRBV5-1	-	TGCGCCAGCAGCTCCACAGGGACGGATGAAAAACTGTTTTTT	CASSSTGTDEKLFF
TRBJ1-2	-	TRBV2	TRBD1	TGTGCCAGCAGCTTACAGGGGAGAAGGGACTATGGCTACACCTTC	CASSLQGRRDYGYTF
TRBJ1-3	-	TRBV18	-	TGTGCCAGCCCACCACCGGACTTCTCTGGAAACACCATATATTTT	CASPPPDFSGNTIYF
TRBJ1-2	-	TRBV9	-	TGTGCCAGCAGCGTCGGACTGGGTTCCGGAGATGGCTACACCTTC	CASSVGLGSGDGYTF
TRBJ2-7	-	TRBV10-3	-	TGTGCCATTAACTCCGGGGGGCTCTACGAGCAGTACTTC	CAINSGGLYEQYF
TRBJ2-5	-	TRBV9	TRBD2	TGTGCCAGCACACGGGGGGGCCTAGGAGAGACCCAGTACTTC	CASTRGGLGETQYF
TRBJ2-7	-	TRBV5-5	-	TGTGCCAGCAGGGCAGGGACTGGAACCTACGAGCAGTACTTC	CASRAGTGTYEQYF
TRBJ1-1	-	TRBV2	-	TGTGCCAGCATATTCTCAGGGAAAACTGAAGCTTTCTTT	CASIFSGKTEAFF
TRBJ1-5	-	TRBV19	-	TGTGCCAGTAGGATACAGGTATCCTTAAATCAGCCCCAGCATTTT	CASRIQVSLNQPQHF
TRBJ2-1	-	TRBV19	-	TGTGCCAGTAGTACAAGACCAAAACGGGAAGAGCAGTTCTTC	CASSTRPKREEQFF
TRBJ1-3	-	TRBV5-4	TRBD1	TGTGCCAGCAGCTGGGGACAGGGCGTCTCTGGAAACACCATATATTTT	CASSWGQGVSGNTIYF
TRBJ2-7	-	TRBV30	-	TGTGCCTGGAACACTCCAGGACAGTCCTACGAGCAGTACTTC	CAWNTPGQSYEQYF
TRBJ1-4	-	TRBV6-5	-	TGTGCCAGCAGTTCTAGGGGGTTCCCGAATGAAAAACTGTTTTTT	CASSSRGFPNEKLFF
TRBJ1-2	once	TRBV9	-	TGTGCCAGCAGCGTAGACTGGGGGGGCCAGGGCGGCTACACCTTC	CASSVDWGGQGGYTF
TRBJ2-3	once	TRBV6-1	TRBD2	TGTGCCAGCAGTGACCGTTACGGGGGGGCCATGTATACGCAGTATTTT	CASSDRYGGAMYTQYF
TRBJ1-5	-	TRBV5-5	TRBD1	TGTGCCAGCAGCTTGGACAGGGGGCTGAATCAGCCCCAGCATTTT	CASSLDRGLNQPQHF
TRBJ1-6	-	TRBV2	-	TGTGCCAGCGATTCGGGGGGGGATAATTCACCCCTCCACTTT	CASDSGGDNSPLHF
TRBJ2-7	-	TRBV19	-	TGTGCCAGTAGTATAGGAGGGGCTAGCGCGAGCGAGCAGTACTTC	CASSIGGASASEQYF